This entry is about one T cell receptor beta chain. Its cognate antigen is unknown. This specimen comes from a study of OX40 agonist ivuxolimab in advanced cancers. Overall study context: Ivuxolimab, an antibody that agonizes OX40 (CD134), was administered to the patients. Patients achieving partial responses numbered three: one hepatocellular carcinoma case and two cutaneous melanoma cases. General study findings and limits: The authors did not determine the antigen specificity of the expanded peripheral T cells.

This CDR3 is 13 amino acids long. Germline loops: CDR1 SGHRS, CDR2 YFSETQ. Trimming cost V 4 bases and J 2 bases, with 10 bases left between them. Blood samples were obtained at baseline, cycle 4 day 1, and cycle 7 day 1. Assay: immunoSEQ multiplex PCR; the TCRdb copy retains only in-frame clones and omits some. The table has tens of thousands of clones, under 90% seen once; the top ten hold roughly 4.9%. V and J are TRBV5-1 and TRBJ2-7; the D gene could be TRBD1 or TRBD2 (5 bases each). The origin of this receptor is an adult with an advanced solid tumor such as melanoma, head and neck, liver or kidney cancer. The sequencing here drew on CD4+ or CD8+ T cells sorted from blood, taken in a trial of the OX40 agonist ivuxolimab. The CDR3 protein is CASSGGTTYEQYF. CDR3 coding DNA: TGCGCCAGCAGCGGGGGTACCACCTACGAGCAGTACTTC.